The 20 T cell receptor beta chains in this list originate from one sample, sequenced in a study of blood T cell repertoires in COVID-19. Clones were read by immunoSEQ multiplex PCR, and TCRdb kept only the in-frame ones, dropping some. The sample has about 440,000 clones; around 89% are singletons. Specimen: peripheral blood. These receptors all stem from a woman aged 25 to 39 with acute or convalescent COVID-19.

The V call is TRBV6-6, the J call TRBJ1-5; TRBD1 matches 11 bases. Germline CDR1 and CDR2: MNHNY and SVGAGI (reference sequence). The CDR3 spans 16 residues. The J segment lost 5 bases and the V segment lost 5 bases, leaving 8 bases of the junction unmatched. This CDR3 reads CASSNLGQGDYQPQHF. The CDR3 DNA is TGTGCCAGCAGTAACCTGGGACAGGGGGATTATCAGCCCCAGCATTTT.

This chain connects TRBV7-7 to TRBJ2-5; D remains unclear. The germline V gene has CDR1 SSHAT and CDR2 FNYEAQ (reference sequence). Trimming removed 0 bases from V and 1 base from J, with 9 bases in between. The CDR3 extends over 15 amino acids. CDR3 bases: TGTGCCAGCAGCTTAGCGAGGCATCGCCAAGAGACCCAGTACTTC. Translated, it gives CASSLARHRQETQYF.

The rearrangement joins TRBV6-2 or TRBV6-3 to TRBJ2-4; D possibly corresponds to TRBD2 (6 bases). The V end was cut by 5 bases, the J end by 1 base, with 24 bases between. The V gene's germline CDR1 is MNHEY and CDR2 SVGEGT. CDR3 length: 19 amino acids. CDR3 region: CASSQTPGGGWAAKNIQYF. CDR3 bases: TGTGCCAGCAGTCAGACCCCCGGAGGAGGGTGGGCGGCCAAAAACATTCAGTACTTC.

This clone appeared once. The V gene is TRBV3-1 (or the pseudogene TRBV3-2), the J gene TRBJ1-2, with D hard to call. This CDR3 spans 14 amino acids. Trimming took off 2 bases at V and 8 bases at J, with 15 bases between the two ends. Germline values: CDR1 LGHDT, CDR2 YNNKEL (reference sequence). CDR3 loop: CASSQYPRGGGYTF. The DNA for the CDR3 is TGTGCCAGCAGCCAATACCCACGGGGTGGAGGCTACACCTTC.

The genes are TRBV3-1 (or the pseudogene TRBV3-2) and TRBJ2-3; the D is unclear. V dropped 0 bases and J dropped 5 bases, with 3 bases sitting between them. CDR3 length: 12 residues. Germline V gene data show CDR1 as LGHDT and CDR2 as YNNKEL (reference sequence). CDR3 DNA: TGTGCCAGCAGCCAAGATAGAGATACGCAGTATTTT. Translating gives CASSQDRDTQYF.

The chain has TRBV19 and TRBJ2-7; D perhaps matches TRBD1 (6 bases). V gave up 6 bases and J gave up 1 base, with 13 bases separating them. The length of the CDR3 is 14 residues. CDR1 is LNHDA, CDR2 SQIVND, per germline (reference sequence). The CDR3 protein is CASSRTTGSYEQYF. For the CDR3, the DNA is TGTGCCAGTAGCAGAACGACAGGTTCCTACGAGCAGTACTTC.

This chain links TRBV7-9 with TRBJ1-2; 8 bases agree with TRBD1. The CDR3 consists of 14 residues. V lost 4 bases to trimming and J lost 5 bases; unmatched junction nucleotides: 6. The germline V gene encodes CDR1 SEHNR and CDR2 FQNEAQ (reference sequence). CDR3 sequence reads: CASSSADREYGYTF. CDR3 nucleotide sequence: TGTGCCAGCAGCTCCGCGGACAGGGAGTATGGCTACACCTTC.

The V and J genes are TRBV16 and TRBJ1-1, with no clear D. V lost 7 bases, J lost 7 bases, and 10 bases lay in between. CDR3 size: 11 residues. The V gene's germline CDR1 is KGHSY and CDR2 FQNENV. The CDR3 loop reads CASTQEGEAFF. CDR3 in DNA: TGTGCCAGCACTCAGGAGGGTGAAGCTTTCTTT.

This clone was observed a handful of times. The chain combines TRBV30 with TRBJ1-6, with 7 bases that match TRBD1. Germline V gene lookup returns CDR1 GTSNPN and CDR2 SVGIG (reference sequence). The length of the CDR3 is 16 residues. J gave up 0 bases and V 1 base, and 3 bases lay outside the gene matches. The CDR3 coding sequence is TGTGCCTGGAGTGCACGGGACAGCTCCTATAATTCACCCCTCCACTTT. Translating it yields CAWSARDSSYNSPLHF.

This clone has only a few counts. The CDR3 coding sequence is TGTGCCAGCAGTTACTTTGCGGGCTCCACCGGGGAGCTGTTTTTT. Amino acid sequence: CASSYFAGSTGELFF. The rearrangement uses TRBV6-6 and TRBJ2-2; tentatively, D is TRBD2 (5 bases). Germline assignment: CDR1 MNHNY and CDR2 SVGAGI (reference sequence). The CDR3 runs 15 residues. Trimming shortened V by 1 base and J by 4 bases, and 10 bases separated the two germline ends.

The genes are TRBV7-2 and TRBJ2-3; TRBD1 matches at 9 bases. Unmatched junction bases numbered 13, after V lost 3 bases and J lost 3 bases. The CDR3 runs to 18 residues. From germline, CDR1 is SGHTA and CDR2 FQGNSA. In nucleotides, the CDR3 is TGTGCCAGCAGCTTCGACCCCCCGGGACAGGGACAGACAGATACGCAGTATTTT. Translating gives CASSFDPPGQGQTDTQYF.

The chain carries TRBV18 and TRBJ2-3; D may be TRBD2 (5 bases). Germline CDR1 and CDR2: KGHSH and LQKENI. The CDR3 runs 16 residues. Trimming left V 0 bases short and J 2 bases short, with 12 bases between. The CDR3 reads CASSPPGVPPTDTQYF. CDR3 DNA: TGTGCCAGCTCACCACCGGGAGTACCACCCACAGATACGCAGTATTTT.

About this clone itself: The identical CDR3 is also encoded by other nucleotide sequences in the sample. The V gene is TRBV3-1 (or the pseudogene TRBV3-2), the J gene TRBJ1-2, with 12 bases matching TRBD1. V lost 0 bases, J lost 8 bases, and 1 base stayed unmatched. The germline V gene encodes CDR1 LGHDT and CDR2 YNNKEL (reference sequence). CDR3 length: 14 amino acids. CDR3 protein: CASSQEGTGGGYTF. The CDR3 bases are TGTGCCAGCAGCCAAGAAGGGACAGGGGGCGGCTACACCTTC.

This chain joins TRBV5-4 and TRBJ1-2; D not resolved. Germline V lookup: CDR1 SGHNT, CDR2 YYREEE (reference sequence). The CDR3 has 15 residues. Trimming took off 0 bases at V and 5 bases at J, with 14 bases between the two ends. This CDR3 is CASSLAVTEAYGYTF. In DNA form, the CDR3 reads TGTGCCAGCAGCTTGGCAGTGACCGAGGCGTATGGCTACACCTTC.

The V and J genes are TRBV24-1 and TRBJ2-3; TRBD1 aligns across 7 bases. This CDR3 is built from 14 residues. Germline V gene data show CDR1 as KGHDR and CDR2 as SFDVKD. V was pared by 4 bases and J by 6 bases, with 6 bases of the junction left unmatched. CDR3: CATSDKTGVDTQYF. DNA for the CDR3: TGTGCCACCAGTGACAAAACAGGGGTGGATACGCAGTATTTT.

V is TRBV7-9 and J is TRBJ2-3, with D possibly matching TRBD1 (6 bases). The germline CDR1 and CDR2 sequences are SEHNR and FQNEAQ (reference sequence). V gave up 4 bases and J gave up 5 bases, with 10 bases separating them. CDR3 length equals 13 residues. In DNA, the CDR3 is TGTGCCAGCAGCTCCCTAGGGGGAGATACGCAGTATTTT. It translates to CASSSLGGDTQYF. Full variable domain (remainder filled in from reference TRBV7-9 and TRBJ2-3): DTGVSQNPRHKITKRGQNVTFRCDPISEHNRLYWYRQTLGQGPEFLTYFQNEAQLEKSRLLSDRFSAERPKGSFSTLEIQRTEQGDSAMYLCASSSLGGDTQYFGPGTRLTVL.

V and J are TRBV28 and TRBJ1-1, with D possibly matching TRBD1 (6 bases). Looked up from germline, CDR1 is MDHEN and CDR2 is SYDVKM. The CDR3 totals 16 residues. Trimming took off 2 bases at V and 2 bases at J, with 15 bases between the two ends. The CDR3 reads CASSLTNDRYNTEAFF. The CDR3 DNA reads TGTGCCAGCAGTTTAACCAACGACAGGTATAACACTGAAGCTTTCTTT.

The J gene is TRBJ2-1, the V gene TRBV24-1; 9 positions match TRBD1. The CDR3 is 16 residues long. Germline V gene lookup returns CDR1 KGHDR and CDR2 SFDVKD. V shed 4 bases and J 3 bases; nucleotides not matched to a gene: 6. CDR3 region: CATSEKGQGFYNEQFF. For the CDR3, the DNA is TGTGCCACCAGTGAGAAGGGACAGGGCTTCTACAATGAGCAGTTCTTC.

The chain is built from TRBV6-5 and TRBJ2-3; the D gene is possibly TRBD2 (7 bases). The CDR3 extends over 15 amino acids. Germline values: CDR1 MNHEY, CDR2 SVGAGI. Trimming took off 4 bases at V and 11 bases at J, with 22 bases between the two ends. CDR3 region: CASSSRGGGNPQQYF. CDR3 nucleotide sequence: TGTGCCAGCAGTTCGAGGGGGGGAGGAAATCCCCAGCAGTATTTT.

The gene calls are TRBV11-2 and TRBJ1-3; D unclear. Germline CDR1 SGHAT, CDR2 FQNNGV. This CDR3 region has 14 residues. V lost 4 bases and J lost 0, with 7 bases in between. The CDR3 spells CASSSGYSGNTIYF. DNA for the CDR3: TGTGCCAGCAGCTCCGGTTACTCTGGAAACACCATATATTTT.